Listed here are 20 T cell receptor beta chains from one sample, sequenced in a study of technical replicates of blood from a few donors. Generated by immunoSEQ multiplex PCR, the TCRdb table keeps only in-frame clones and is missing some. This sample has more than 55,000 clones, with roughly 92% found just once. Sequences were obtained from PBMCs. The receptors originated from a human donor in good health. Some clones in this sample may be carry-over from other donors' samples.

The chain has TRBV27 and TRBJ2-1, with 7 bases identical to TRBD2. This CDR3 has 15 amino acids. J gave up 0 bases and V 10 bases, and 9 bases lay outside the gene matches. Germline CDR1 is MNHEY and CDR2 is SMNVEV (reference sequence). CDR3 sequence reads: CATIRPGGSYNEQFF. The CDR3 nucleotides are TGTGCCACCATCCGCCCGGGAGGCTCCTACAATGAGCAGTTCTTC.

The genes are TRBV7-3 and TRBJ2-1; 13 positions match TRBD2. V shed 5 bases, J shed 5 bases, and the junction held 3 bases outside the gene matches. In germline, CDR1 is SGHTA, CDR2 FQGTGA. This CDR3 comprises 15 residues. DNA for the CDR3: TGTGCCAGCAGCACCGGGACTAGCGGGAACAATGAGCAGTTCTTC. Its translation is CASSTGTSGNNEQFF.

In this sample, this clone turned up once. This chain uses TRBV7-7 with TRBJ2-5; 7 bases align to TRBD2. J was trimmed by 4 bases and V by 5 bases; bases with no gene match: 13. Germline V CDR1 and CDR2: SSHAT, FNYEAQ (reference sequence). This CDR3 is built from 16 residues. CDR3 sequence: CASSPSGTTSRETQYF. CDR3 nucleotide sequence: TGTGCCAGCAGCCCTTCGGGGACTACTTCACGAGAGACCCAGTACTTC.

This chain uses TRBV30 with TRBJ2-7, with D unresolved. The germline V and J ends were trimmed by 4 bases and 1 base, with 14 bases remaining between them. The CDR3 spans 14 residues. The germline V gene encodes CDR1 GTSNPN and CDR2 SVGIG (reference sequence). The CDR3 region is CAWNGMPESYEQYF. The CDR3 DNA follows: TGTGCCTGGAATGGTATGCCAGAATCCTACGAGCAGTACTTC.

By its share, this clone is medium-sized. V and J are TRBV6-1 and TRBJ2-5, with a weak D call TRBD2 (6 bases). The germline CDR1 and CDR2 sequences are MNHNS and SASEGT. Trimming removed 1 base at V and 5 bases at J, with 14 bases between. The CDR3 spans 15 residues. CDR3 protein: CASSEVGGSSETQYF. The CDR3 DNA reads TGTGCCAGCAGTGAAGTTGGAGGGAGCAGCGAGACCCAGTACTTC.

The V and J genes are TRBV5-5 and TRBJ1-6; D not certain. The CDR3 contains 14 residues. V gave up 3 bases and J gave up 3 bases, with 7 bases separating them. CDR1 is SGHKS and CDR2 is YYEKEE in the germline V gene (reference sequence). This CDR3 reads CASSSGFYNSPLHF. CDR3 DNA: TGTGCCAGCAGCTCAGGTTTCTATAATTCACCCCTCCACTTT. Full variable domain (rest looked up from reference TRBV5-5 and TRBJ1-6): DAGVTQSPTHLIKTRGQQVTLRCSPISGHKSVSWYQQVLGQGPQFIFQYYEKEERGRGNFPDRFSARQFPNYSSELNVNALLLGDSALYLCASSSGFYNSPLHFGNGTRLTVT.

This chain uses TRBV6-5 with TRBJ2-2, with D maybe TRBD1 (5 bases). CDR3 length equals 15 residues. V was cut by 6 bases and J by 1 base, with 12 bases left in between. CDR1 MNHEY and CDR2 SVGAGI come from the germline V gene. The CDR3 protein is CASSRKGLNTGELFF. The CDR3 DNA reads TGTGCCAGCAGCCGTAAGGGGTTGAACACCGGGGAGCTGTTTTTT.

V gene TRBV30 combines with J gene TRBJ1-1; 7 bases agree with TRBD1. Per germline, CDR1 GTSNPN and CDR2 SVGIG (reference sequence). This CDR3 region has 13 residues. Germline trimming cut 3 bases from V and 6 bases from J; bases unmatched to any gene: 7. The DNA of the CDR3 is TGTGCCTGGAGCCATACCGGGACAGCTGAAGCTTTCTTT. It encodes CAWSHTGTAEAFF.

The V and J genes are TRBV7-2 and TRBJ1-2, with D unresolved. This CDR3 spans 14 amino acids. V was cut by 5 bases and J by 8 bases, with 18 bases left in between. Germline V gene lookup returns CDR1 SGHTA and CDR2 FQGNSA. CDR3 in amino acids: CASSQGRRAQGYTF. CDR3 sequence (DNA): TGTGCCAGCAGCCAAGGGCGGAGGGCTCAGGGCTACACCTTC.

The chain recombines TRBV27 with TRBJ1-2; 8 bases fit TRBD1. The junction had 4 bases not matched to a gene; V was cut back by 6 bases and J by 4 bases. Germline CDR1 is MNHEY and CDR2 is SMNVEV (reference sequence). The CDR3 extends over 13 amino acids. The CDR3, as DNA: TGTGCCAGCAGAACAGGGGGGGCCTATGGCTACACCTTC. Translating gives CASRTGGAYGYTF.

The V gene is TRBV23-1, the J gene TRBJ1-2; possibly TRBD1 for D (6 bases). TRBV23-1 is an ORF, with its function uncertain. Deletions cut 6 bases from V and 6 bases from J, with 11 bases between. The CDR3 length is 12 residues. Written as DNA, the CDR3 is TGCGCCAGCAGAACAGGGCACCATGGCTACACCTTC. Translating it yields CASRTGHHGYTF.

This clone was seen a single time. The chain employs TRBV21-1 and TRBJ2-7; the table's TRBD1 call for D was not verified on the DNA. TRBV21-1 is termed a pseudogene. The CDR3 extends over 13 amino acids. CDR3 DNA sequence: TGTGCCAGCCCATGGGACAGCACCTACGAGCAGTACTTC. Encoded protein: CASPWDSTYEQYF.

Here the CDR3 reads CASSDTGADEQYF. In DNA form, the CDR3 reads TGTGCCAGTAGTGACACAGGGGCCGACGAGCAGTACTTC. The J gene is TRBJ2-7, the V gene TRBV19, with 7 bases that match TRBD1. This CDR3 is 13 amino acids long. Germline lookup yields CDR1 LNHDA and CDR2 SQIVND (reference sequence). V dropped 5 bases and J dropped 5; count of bases not matched to a gene: 6.

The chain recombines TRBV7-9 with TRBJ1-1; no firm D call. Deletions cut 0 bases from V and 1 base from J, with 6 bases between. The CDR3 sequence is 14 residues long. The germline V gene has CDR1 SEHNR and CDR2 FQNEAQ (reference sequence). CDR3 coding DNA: TGTGCCAGCAGCTTAGCAGCGGGGAACACTGAAGCTTTCTTT. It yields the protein CASSLAAGNTEAFF.

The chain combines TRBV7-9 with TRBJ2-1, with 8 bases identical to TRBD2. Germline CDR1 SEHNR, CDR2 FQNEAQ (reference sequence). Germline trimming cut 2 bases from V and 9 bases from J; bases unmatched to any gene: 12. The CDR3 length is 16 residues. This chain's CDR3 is CASSLLGLGPGGEQFF. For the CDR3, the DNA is TGTGCCAGCAGCTTACTGGGACTAGGGCCCGGGGGTGAGCAGTTCTTC.

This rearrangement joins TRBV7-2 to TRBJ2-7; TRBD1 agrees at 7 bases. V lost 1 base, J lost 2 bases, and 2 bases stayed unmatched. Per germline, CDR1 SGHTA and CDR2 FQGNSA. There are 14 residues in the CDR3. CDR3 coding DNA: TGTGCCAGCAGCTTAGTAACAGGGGCCTACGAGCAGTACTTC. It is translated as CASSLVTGAYEQYF.

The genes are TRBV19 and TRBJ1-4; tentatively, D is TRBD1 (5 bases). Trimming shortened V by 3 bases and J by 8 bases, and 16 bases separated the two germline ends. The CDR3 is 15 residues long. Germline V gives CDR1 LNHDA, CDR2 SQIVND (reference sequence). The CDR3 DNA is TGTGCCAGTAGTATGGGCAGGGTGCAGACCGAAAAACTGTTTTTT. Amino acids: CASSMGRVQTEKLFF.

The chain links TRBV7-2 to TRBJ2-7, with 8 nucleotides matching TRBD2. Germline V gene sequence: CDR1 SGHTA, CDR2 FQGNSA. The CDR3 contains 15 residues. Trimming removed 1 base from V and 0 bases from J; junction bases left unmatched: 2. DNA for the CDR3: TGTGCCAGCAGCTTAGACAGCGGGAGCTCCTACGAGCAGTACTTC. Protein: CASSLDSGSSYEQYF.

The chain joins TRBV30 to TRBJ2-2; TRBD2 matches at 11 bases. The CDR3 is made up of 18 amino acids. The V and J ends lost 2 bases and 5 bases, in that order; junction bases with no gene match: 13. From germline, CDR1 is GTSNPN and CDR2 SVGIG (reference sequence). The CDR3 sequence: CAWSLVGELAGVTGELFF. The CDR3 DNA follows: TGTGCCTGGAGTCTAGTCGGCGAACTAGCGGGAGTGACCGGGGAGCTGTTTTTT.

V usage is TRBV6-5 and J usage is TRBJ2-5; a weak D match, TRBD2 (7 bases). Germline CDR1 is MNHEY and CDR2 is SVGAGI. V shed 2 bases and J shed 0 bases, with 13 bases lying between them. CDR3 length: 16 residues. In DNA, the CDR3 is TGTGCCAGCAGTTACCGGGGGGCAACGGACCAAGAGACCCAGTACTTC. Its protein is CASSYRGATDQETQYF.